A single sample is the source of the 7 T cell receptor beta chains below, sequenced in a study of post-analysis software for immune sequencing data. The library was made from cDNA and included unique molecular identifiers. TCRdb reprocessed the PCR reads via MiXCR and lists one record per CDR3 protein. The sample gives 600,000 to 750,000 distinct CDR3 sequences, more than 50% of which show up once; around 11% is in the top ten. Their target antigens are unknown. Study outcomes and limitations: TRBV segments more frequent in patients than in controls numbered a few and included TRBV5-6, TRBV5-1 and TRBV20-1.

The sample consisted of blood. The receptor set was obtained from a girl aged 2 to 9 with multiple sclerosis.

A few counts support this clonotype. The rearrangement uses TRBV5-1 and TRBJ2-5; D is unresolved. V was cut by 6 bases and J by 0 bases, with 6 bases left in between. CDR1 SGHRS and CDR2 YFSETQ come from the germline V gene. This CDR3 comprises 12 residues. The CDR3, as DNA: TGCGCCAGCAAAGAGTACCAAGAGACCCAGTACTTC. Its protein product is CASKEYQETQYF.

V gene TRBV7-3 combines with J gene TRBJ2-1, with D possibly TRBD2 on 6 matching bases. The CDR3 sequence is 15 residues long. V dropped 5 bases and J dropped 0 bases, with 11 bases sitting between them. Germline values: CDR1 SGHTA, CDR2 FQGTGA. CDR3 nucleotides: TGTGCCAGCAGCCCCGCGGGGAGCTCCTACAATGAGCAGTTCTTC. It is translated as CASSPAGSSYNEQFF.

This clonotype has a handful of counts. This sequence joins TRBV9 and TRBJ2-1; D is tentatively TRBD1 or TRBD2 (5 bases each). Per germline, CDR1 SGDLS and CDR2 YYNGEE. The CDR3 loop spans 14 amino acids. The germline V and J ends were trimmed by 4 bases and 9 bases, with 17 bases remaining between them. CDR3 sequence reads: CASSLSGLGAEQFF. The DNA for the CDR3 is TGTGCCAGCAGCCTATCTGGCCTCGGGGCTGAGCAGTTCTTC.

V is TRBV6-1 and J is TRBJ2-1; possibly TRBD1 or TRBD2 for D (5 bases each). The CDR3 consists of 16 residues. Germline assignment: CDR1 MNHNS and CDR2 SASEGT. The ends were cut back, 6 bases at V and 8 bases at J, with 23 bases in the middle. CDR3 nucleotides: TGTGCCAGCAGACTAGGGGCTAGGGGACCCTCGGATGAGCAGTTCTTC. Translating it yields CASRLGARGPSDEQFF.

The J gene is TRBJ2-6, the V gene TRBV6-1; D remains ambiguous. The CDR3 spans 17 residues. Germline V gene data show CDR1 as MNHNS and CDR2 as SASEGT. V lost 6 bases and J 0 bases, leaving 15 bases between the germline ends. The CDR3 is CASSPIRAISGANVLTF. CDR3 DNA: TGTGCCAGCAGCCCCATCCGGGCGATCTCTGGGGCCAACGTCCTGACTTTC.

The sample holds a few counts of this clonotype. The V gene is TRBV20-1, the J gene TRBJ2-1; 9 positions agree with TRBD2. The CDR3 has 17 residues. Germline lookup yields CDR1 DFQATT and CDR2 SNEGSKA (reference sequence). The CDR3 loop reads CSLDRSLAGSSYNEQFF. The CDR3 bases are TGCAGCCTAGACCGGTCTCTAGCGGGGAGCTCCTACAATGAGCAGTTCTTC.

This chain links TRBV10-3 with TRBJ2-5; no clear D. Germline lookup yields CDR1 ENHRY and CDR2 SYGVKD. Trimming took 2 bases from V and 1 from J, leaving 11 bases between them. The CDR3 totals 15 residues. CDR3 loop: CAISETQSSQETQYF. For the CDR3, the DNA is TGTGCCATCAGTGAGACCCAGAGTAGCCAAGAGACCCAGTACTTC.